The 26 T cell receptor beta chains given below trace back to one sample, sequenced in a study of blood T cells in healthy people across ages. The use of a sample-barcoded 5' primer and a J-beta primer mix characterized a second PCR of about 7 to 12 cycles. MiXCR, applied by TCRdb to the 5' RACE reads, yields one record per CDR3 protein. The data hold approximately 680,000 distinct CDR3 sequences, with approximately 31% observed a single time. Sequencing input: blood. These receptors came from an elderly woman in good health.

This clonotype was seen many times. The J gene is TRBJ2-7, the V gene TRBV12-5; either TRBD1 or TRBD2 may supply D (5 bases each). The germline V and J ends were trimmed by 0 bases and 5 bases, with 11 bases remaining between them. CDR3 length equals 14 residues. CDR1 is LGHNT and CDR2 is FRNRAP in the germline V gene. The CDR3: CASGLVSGPHEQYF. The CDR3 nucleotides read TGTGCTAGTGGTTTGGTATCGGGGCCCCACGAGCAGTACTTC.

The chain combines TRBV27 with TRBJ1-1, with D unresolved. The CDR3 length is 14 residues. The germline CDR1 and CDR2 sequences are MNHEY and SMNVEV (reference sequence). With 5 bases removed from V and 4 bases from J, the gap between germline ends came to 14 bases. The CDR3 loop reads CASSPGFLSTEAFF. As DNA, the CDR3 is TGTGCCAGCAGTCCGGGATTTTTGAGCACTGAAGCTTTCTTT.

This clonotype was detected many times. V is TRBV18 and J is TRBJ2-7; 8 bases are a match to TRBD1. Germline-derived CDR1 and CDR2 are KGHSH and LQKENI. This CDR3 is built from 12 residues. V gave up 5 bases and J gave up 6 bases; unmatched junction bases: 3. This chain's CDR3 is CASSTTGGEQYF. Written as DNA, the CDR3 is TGTGCCAGCTCAACAACAGGGGGCGAGCAGTACTTC.

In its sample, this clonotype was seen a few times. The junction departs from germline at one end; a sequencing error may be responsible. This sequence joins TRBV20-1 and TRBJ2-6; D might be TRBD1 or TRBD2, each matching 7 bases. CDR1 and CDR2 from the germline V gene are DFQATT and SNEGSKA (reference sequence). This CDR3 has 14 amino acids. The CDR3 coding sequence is TGCAGTGCCCAGTCAGGGGGGGGGGCCAACGTCCGGACTTTC. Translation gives CSAQSGGGANVRTF.

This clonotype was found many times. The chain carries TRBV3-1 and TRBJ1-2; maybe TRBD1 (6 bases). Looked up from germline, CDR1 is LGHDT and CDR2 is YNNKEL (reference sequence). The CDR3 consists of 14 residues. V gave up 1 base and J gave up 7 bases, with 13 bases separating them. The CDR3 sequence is CASSQVWTDGGYTF. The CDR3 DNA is TGTGCCAGCAGCCAAGTGTGGACAGACGGTGGCTACACCTTC. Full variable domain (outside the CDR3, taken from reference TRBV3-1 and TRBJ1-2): DTAVSQTPKYLVTQMGNDKSIKCEQNLGHDTMYWYKQDSKKFLKIMFSYNNKELIINETVPNRFSPKSPDKAHLNLHINSLELGDSAVYFCASSQVWTDGGYTFGSGTRLTVV.

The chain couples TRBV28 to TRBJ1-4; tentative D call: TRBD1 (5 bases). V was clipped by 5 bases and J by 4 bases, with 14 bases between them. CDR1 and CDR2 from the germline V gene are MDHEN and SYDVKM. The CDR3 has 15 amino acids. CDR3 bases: TGTGCCAGCAGTCATATGACAGACATTAATGAAAAACTGTTTTTT. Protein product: CASSHMTDINEKLFF.

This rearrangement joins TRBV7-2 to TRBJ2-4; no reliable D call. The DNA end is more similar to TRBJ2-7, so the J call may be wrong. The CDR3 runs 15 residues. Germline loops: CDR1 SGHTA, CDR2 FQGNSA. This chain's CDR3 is CASSFLHSSAYEQYF. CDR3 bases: TGTGCCAGCAGCTTCTTGCACAGCTCAGCCTACGAGCAGTACTTC.

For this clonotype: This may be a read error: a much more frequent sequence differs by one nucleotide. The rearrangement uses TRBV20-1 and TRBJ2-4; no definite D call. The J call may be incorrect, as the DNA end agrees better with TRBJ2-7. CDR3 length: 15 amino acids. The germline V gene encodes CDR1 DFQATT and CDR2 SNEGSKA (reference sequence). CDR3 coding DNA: TGCAGTGCTAGAGATCAGAGCGACGACCCCTACGAGCAGTACTTC. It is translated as CSARDQSDDPYEQYF.

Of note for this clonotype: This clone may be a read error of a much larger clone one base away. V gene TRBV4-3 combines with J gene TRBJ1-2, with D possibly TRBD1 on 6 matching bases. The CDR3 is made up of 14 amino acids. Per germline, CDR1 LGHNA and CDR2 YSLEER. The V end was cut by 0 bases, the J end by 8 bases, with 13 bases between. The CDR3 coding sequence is TGCGCCAGCAGCCAAGATCGGGGGGGGCAGGGCTACACCTTC. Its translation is CASSQDRGGQGYTF.

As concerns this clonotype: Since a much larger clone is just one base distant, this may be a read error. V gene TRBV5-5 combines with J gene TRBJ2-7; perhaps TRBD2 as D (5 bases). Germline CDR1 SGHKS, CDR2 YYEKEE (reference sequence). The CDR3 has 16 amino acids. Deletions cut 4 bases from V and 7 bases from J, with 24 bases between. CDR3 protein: CASSLRHGGPGNEQYF. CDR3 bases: TGTGCCAGCAGCCTCCGTCATGGTGGGCCGGGGAATGAGCAGTACTTC.

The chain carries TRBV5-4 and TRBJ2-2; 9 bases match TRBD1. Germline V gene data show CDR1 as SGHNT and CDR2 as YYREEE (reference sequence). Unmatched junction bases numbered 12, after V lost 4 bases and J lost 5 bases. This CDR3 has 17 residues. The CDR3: CASSPDSGQGGTGELFF. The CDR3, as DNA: TGTGCCAGCAGCCCAGATTCGGGACAGGGTGGGACCGGGGAGCTGTTTTTT.

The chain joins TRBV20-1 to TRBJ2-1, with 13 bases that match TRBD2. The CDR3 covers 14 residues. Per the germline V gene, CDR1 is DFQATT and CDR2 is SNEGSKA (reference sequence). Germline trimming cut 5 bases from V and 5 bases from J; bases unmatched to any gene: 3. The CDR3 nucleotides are TGCAGTGCTGGGGGACTAGCGGGAAACAATGAGCAGTTCTTC. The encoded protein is CSAGGLAGNNEQFF.

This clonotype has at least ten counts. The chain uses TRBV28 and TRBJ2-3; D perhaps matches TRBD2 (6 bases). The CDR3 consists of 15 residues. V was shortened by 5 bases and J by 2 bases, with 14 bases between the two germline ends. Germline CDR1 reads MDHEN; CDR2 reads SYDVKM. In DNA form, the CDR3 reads TGTGCCAGCAGTCCCCCGGGGGAGCTCACAGATACGCAGTATTTT. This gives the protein CASSPPGELTDTQYF.

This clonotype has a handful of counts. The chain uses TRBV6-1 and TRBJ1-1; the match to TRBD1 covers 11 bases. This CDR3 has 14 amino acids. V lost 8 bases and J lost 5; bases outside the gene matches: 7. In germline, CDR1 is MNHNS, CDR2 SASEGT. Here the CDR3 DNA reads TGTGCCAGCCTGGACAGGGGGCTCTTTACTGAAGCTTTCTTT. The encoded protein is CASLDRGLFTEAFF.

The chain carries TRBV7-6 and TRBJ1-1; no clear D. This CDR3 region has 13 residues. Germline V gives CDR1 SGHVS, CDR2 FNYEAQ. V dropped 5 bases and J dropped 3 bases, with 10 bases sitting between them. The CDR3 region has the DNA TGTGCCAGCAGCGCGGACGTTCACACTGAAGCTTTCTTT. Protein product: CASSADVHTEAFF.

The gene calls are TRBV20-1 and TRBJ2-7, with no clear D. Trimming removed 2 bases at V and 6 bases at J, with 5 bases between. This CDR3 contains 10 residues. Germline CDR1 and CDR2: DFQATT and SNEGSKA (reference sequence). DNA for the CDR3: TGCAGTGCTAGACTAGTCGAGCAGTACTTC. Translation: CSARLVEQYF.

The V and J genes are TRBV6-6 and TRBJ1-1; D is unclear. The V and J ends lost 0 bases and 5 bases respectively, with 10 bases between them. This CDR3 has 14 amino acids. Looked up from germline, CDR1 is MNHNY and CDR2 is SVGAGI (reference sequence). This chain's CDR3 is CASSYSDSWTEAFF. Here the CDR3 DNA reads TGTGCCAGCAGTTACTCGGATAGTTGGACTGAAGCTTTCTTT.

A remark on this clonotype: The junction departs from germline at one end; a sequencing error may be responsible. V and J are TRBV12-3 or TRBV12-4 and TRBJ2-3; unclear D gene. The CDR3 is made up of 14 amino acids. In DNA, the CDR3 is TGTGCCAGCAGTTTTCGCGGTAGCACAGATGCGCAGTATTTT. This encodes CASSFRGSTDAQYF.

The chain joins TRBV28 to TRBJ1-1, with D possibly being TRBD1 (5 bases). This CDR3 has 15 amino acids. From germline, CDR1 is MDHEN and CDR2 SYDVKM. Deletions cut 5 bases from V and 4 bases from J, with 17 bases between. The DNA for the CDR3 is TGTGCCAGCAGTCCCTCCCGGGACCGGGGCACTGAAGCTTTCTTT. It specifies CASSPSRDRGTEAFF.

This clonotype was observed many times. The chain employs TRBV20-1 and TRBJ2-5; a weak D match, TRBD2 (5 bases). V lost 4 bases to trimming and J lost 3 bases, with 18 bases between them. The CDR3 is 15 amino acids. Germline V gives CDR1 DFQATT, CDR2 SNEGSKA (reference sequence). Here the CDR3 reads CSATPGRASKETQYF. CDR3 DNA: TGCAGTGCTACCCCGGGAAGGGCTAGCAAAGAGACCCAGTACTTC.

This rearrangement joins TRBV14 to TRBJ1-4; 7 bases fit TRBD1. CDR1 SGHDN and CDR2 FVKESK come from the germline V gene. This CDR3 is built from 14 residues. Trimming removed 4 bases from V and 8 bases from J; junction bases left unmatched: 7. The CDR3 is CASSLQGVGEKLFF. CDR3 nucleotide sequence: TGTGCCAGCAGCCTTCAGGGGGTCGGCGAAAAACTGTTTTTT.

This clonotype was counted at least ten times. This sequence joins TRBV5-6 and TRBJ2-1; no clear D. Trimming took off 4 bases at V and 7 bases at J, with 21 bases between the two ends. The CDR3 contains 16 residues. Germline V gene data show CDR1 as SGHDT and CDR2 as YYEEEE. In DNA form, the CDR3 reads TGTGCCAGCAGCCCGCCCCCGACTTACCGAAGGAATGAGCAGTTCTTC. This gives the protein CASSPPPTYRRNEQFF.

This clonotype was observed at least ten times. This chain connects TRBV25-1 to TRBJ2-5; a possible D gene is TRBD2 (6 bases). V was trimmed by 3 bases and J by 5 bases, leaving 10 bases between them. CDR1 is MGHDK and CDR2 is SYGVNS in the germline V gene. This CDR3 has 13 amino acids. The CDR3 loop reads CASSDGGWETQYF. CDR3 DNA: TGTGCCAGCAGTGATGGAGGGTGGGAGACCCAGTACTTC.

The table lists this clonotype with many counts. The CDR3, as DNA: TGCGCCAGCAGTGAGTCGCTAGGAGGGGGGAAAGAGACCCAGTACTTC. Its protein is CASSESLGGGKETQYF. The J gene is TRBJ2-5, the V gene TRBV10-2; D assignment may be TRBD1 or TRBD2 (6 bases each). Germline V CDR1 and CDR2: WSHSY, SAAADI. The CDR3 runs 16 residues. V lost 0 bases and J 3 bases, leaving 14 bases between the germline ends.

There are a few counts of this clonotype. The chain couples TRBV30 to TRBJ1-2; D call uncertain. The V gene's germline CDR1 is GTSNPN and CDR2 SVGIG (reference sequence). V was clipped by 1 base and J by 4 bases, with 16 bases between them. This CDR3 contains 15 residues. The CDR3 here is CAWSGDRPSGYGYTF. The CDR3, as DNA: TGTGCCTGGAGTGGAGACCGCCCGTCGGGCTATGGCTACACCTTC.

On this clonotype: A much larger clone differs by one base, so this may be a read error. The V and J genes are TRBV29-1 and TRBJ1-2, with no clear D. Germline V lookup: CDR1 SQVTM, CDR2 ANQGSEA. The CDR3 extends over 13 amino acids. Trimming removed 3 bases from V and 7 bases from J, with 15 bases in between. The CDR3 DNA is TGCAGCGTTGAGAAGGCCTTGTCTGGTGGCTACACCTTC. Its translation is CSVEKALSGGYTF.